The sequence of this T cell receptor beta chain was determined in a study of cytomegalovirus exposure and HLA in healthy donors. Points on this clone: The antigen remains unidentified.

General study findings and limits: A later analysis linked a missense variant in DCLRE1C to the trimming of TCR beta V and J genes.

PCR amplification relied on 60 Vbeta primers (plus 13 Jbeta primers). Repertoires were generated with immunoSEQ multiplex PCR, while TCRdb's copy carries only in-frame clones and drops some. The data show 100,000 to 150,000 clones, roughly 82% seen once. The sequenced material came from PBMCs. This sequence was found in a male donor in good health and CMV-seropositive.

The CDR3 is CASRLDGGSSTEAFF. For the CDR3, the DNA is TGCGCCAGCCGGTTGGACGGCGGGTCGTCCACTGAAGCTTTCTTT. The chain carries TRBV5-1 and TRBJ1-1; no clear D. Germline V gives CDR1 SGHRS, CDR2 YFSETQ. Trimming took 7 bases from V and 4 from J, leaving 20 bases between them. The CDR3 contains 15 residues.